The TCR beta chain described here comes from a study of shared clonotypes between healthy human individuals. CDR3 size: 15 residues. V lost 0 bases to trimming and J lost 4 bases; unmatched junction nucleotides: 2. Germline V lookup: CDR1 SGHNT, CDR2 YYREEE (reference sequence). Original processing methods: Because ImmunoSEQ provided only junction sequences with no quality scores, the filtering differed. This table comes from immunoSEQ multiplex PCR, and its TCRdb copy is limited to in-frame clones, with some not included. The DNA gave D and trimming, while V, J and clone size come from that table. The sample lists 2 million to 2.5 million clones; more than 90% were seen once. Points from the study as a whole: Around 5% of naive CD4 clonotypes were shared across several donors. In general, naive subsets displayed greater estimated richness than memory subsets did.

A remark on this clone: Its antigen is not identified.

The sequence was collected from a young man in good health. The sample consisted of naive CD4+ T cells sorted from blood. Subset specified: CD45RA+ positively selected. The chain has TRBV5-4 and TRBJ1-3; 9 bases fit TRBD1. The CDR3 here is CASSLDGTGGNTIYF. CDR3 DNA: TGTGCCAGCAGCTTGGACGGGACAGGGGGAAACACCATATATTTT.